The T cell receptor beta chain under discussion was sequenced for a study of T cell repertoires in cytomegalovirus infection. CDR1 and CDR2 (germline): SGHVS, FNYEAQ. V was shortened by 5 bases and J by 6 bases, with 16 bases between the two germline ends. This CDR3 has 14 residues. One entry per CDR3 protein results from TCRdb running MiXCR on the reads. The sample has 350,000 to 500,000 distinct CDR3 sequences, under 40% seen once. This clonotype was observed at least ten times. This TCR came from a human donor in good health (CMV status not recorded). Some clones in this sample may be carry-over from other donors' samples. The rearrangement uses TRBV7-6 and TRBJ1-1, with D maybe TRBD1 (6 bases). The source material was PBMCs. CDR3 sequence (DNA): TGTGCCAGCAGCCTAAGGGCAGGGGACCCTGAAGCTTTCTTT. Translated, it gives CASSLRAGDPEAFF.